These T cell receptor beta chains were read from a single sample in a study of T cell repertoires in cytomegalovirus infection. MiXCR, applied by TCRdb to the reads, yields one record per CDR3 protein. The sample has about 900,000 distinct CDR3 sequences; approximately 30% are singletons. Their cognate antigens are unknown. The material was cultured CD8+ T cells from PBMCs, obtained from culture after CMV antigen stimulation. These receptors originate from a human donor in good health (CMV status not recorded). Some clones in this sample may be carry-over from other donors' samples. CDR3s include the opening cysteine and the closing phenylalanine or tryptophan. A D gene is named only where the DNA matches it firmly. Expanded clones are given a class, and other clones once, few, many or no size at all.

d_gene,abundance,v_gene,j_gene,CDR3aa,CDR3nt
-,-,TRBV14,TRBJ2-3,CASSPHRSKSTDTQYF,TGTGCCAGCAGCCCGCATCGAAGTAAGAGCACAGATACGCAGTATTTT
-,-,TRBV7-2,TRBJ1-2,CASSTSGQLNYGYTF,TGTGCCAGCAGCACCTCCGGACAGCTAAACTATGGCTACACCTTC
TRBD1,many,TRBV7-4,TRBJ2-3,CASSLGQGAKDTQYF,TGTGCCAGCAGCTTAGGACAGGGGGCGAAAGATACGCAGTATTTT
-,-,TRBV29-1,TRBJ1-2,CSAPSGIEYGYTF,TGCAGCGCCCCCTCAGGGATTGAATATGGCTACACCTTC
-,few,TRBV4-2,TRBJ2-1,CASSQEQVPNEQFF,TGTGCCAGCAGCCAAGAACAGGTTCCCAATGAGCAGTTCTTC
TRBD1,-,TRBV6-5,TRBJ1-4,CASSYHTGGPTNEKLFF,TGTGCCAGCAGTTACCACACAGGGGGCCCAACTAATGAAAAACTGTTTTTT
-,-,TRBV6-5,TRBJ2-1,CASGTDNEQFF,TGTGCCAGCGGGACGGACAATGAGCAGTTCTTC
-,-,TRBV12-5,TRBJ2-5,CASGFYGVQQETQYF,TGTGCTAGTGGTTTTTACGGTGTGCAACAAGAGACCCAGTACTTC
TRBD2,-,TRBV20-1,TRBJ2-2,CSAPTSGGLNTGELFF,TGCAGTGCCCCGACTAGCGGGGGGCTAAACACCGGGGAGCTGTTTTTT
-,-,TRBV12-3/TRBV12-4,TRBJ2-3,CASSLGSGAHTDTQYF,TGTGCCAGCAGTCTGGGTTCGGGGGCCCACACAGATACGCAGTATTTT
TRBD1,-,TRBV18,TRBJ2-5,CASSDRGFQETQYF,TGTGCCAGCTCGGACAGGGGGTTTCAAGAGACCCAGTACTTC
TRBD1,many,TRBV5-5,TRBJ1-1,CASKDREGWNTEAFF,TGTGCCAGCAAGGACAGGGAGGGATGGAACACTGAAGCTTTCTTT
-,few,TRBV14,TRBJ1-2,CASSHTVSWGYTF,TGTGCCAGCAGCCACACAGTTTCCTGGGGCTACACCTTC
-,-,TRBV27,TRBJ2-7,CASSLLPRGEQYF,TGTGCCAGCAGTTTACTTCCTCGGGGGGAGCAGTACTTC
-,few,TRBV4-3,TRBJ1-5,CASSQDLRNNQPQHF,TGCGCCAGCAGCCAAGATCTACGGAATAATCAGCCCCAGCATTTT
-,-,TRBV27,TRBJ2-2,CASSLPKRGELFF,TGTGCCAGCAGTTTACCCAAGCGAGGGGAGCTGTTTTTT
-,-,TRBV12-3/TRBV12-4,TRBJ2-2,CASSLAGHPTGELFF,TGTGCCAGCAGTTTAGCGGGACATCCCACCGGGGAGCTGTTTTTT
-,-,TRBV6-1,TRBJ1-1,CASSEAAGRTEAFF,TGTGCCAGCAGTGAAGCCGCAGGGCGGACTGAAGCTTTCTTT
-,many,TRBV7-8,TRBJ1-2,CASSFQGGSEGYTF,TGTGCCAGCAGCTTTCAAGGGGGTAGTGAGGGCTACACCTTC
TRBD2,-,TRBV12-3/TRBV12-4,TRBJ2-5,CASRKLAGEETQYF,TGTGCCAGCAGAAAACTAGCGGGGGAAGAGACCCAGTACTTC
TRBD2,-,TRBV27,TRBJ2-2,CASSSSGGSNTGELFF,TGTGCCAGCAGCTCGAGCGGGGGGTCGAACACCGGGGAGCTGTTTTTT
TRBD1,many,TRBV18,TRBJ2-5,CASSPGQGQETQYF,TGTGCCAGCAGCCCGGGACAGGGCCAAGAGACCCAGTACTTC
TRBD1,few,TRBV10-3,TRBJ1-1,CAIRTGTGDLTEAFF,TGTGCCATCAGGACCGGGACAGGGGATCTAACTGAAGCTTTCTTT
-,-,TRBV6-5,TRBJ2-3,CASSYPTSSDTQYF,TGTGCCAGCAGTTACCCAACTAGCTCAGATACGCAGTATTTT
-,few,TRBV6-5,TRBJ1-1,CASSDTENTEAFF,TGTGCCAGCAGTGATACAGAGAACACTGAAGCTTTCTTT
TRBD1,few,TRBV27,TRBJ1-5,CASSFGGAGGTNQPQHF,TGTGCCAGCAGCTTTGGAGGGGCAGGGGGAACCAACCAGCCCCAGCATTTT
-,-,TRBV19,TRBJ2-5,CASSIQGPQETQYF,TGTGCCAGTAGTATACAGGGTCCCCAAGAGACCCAGTACTTC
TRBD2,-,TRBV19,TRBJ2-1,CASSIGGGGPNEQFF,TGTGCCAGTAGTATCGGGGGCGGGGGGCCCAATGAGCAGTTCTTC
-,-,TRBV15,TRBJ2-1,CATRDIPYNEQFF,TGTGCCACCAGGGACATCCCCTACAATGAGCAGTTCTTC
-,-,TRBV27,TRBJ1-3,CASSLSVGWAAGNTIYF,TGTGCCAGCAGTTTATCGGTTGGGTGGGCGGCTGGAAACACCATATATTTT
-,-,TRBV7-9,TRBJ2-1,CASSTRYNEQFF,TGTGCCAGCAGCACCCGATACAATGAGCAGTTCTTC
-,-,TRBV27,TRBJ2-3,CASSPRVGSDTQYF,TGTGCCAGCTCCCCCAGGGTAGGGTCAGATACGCAGTATTTT
TRBD1,few,TRBV7-6,TRBJ1-1,CASSRWTGMNTEAFF,TGTGCCAGCAGCCGCTGGACAGGTATGAACACTGAAGCTTTCTTT
-,few,TRBV6-1,TRBJ1-5,CASKRHRDLNQPQHF,TGTGCCAGCAAGAGACACCGGGACCTTAATCAGCCCCAGCATTTT
TRBD1,-,TRBV12-3/TRBV12-4,TRBJ1-5,CASSLGQGQQPQHF,TGTGCCAGCAGTTTGGGACAGGGACAACAGCCCCAGCATTTT
-,few,TRBV4-1,TRBJ1-1,CASSQEPLTGINTEAFF,TGCGCCAGCAGCCAAGAACCCCTTACCGGGATTAACACTGAAGCTTTCTTT
-,many,TRBV10-3,TRBJ1-1,CAIRTNRVRGEAFF,TGTGCCATCAGGACGAACAGGGTGAGAGGTGAAGCTTTCTTT
TRBD1,few,TRBV7-6,TRBJ1-1,CASSPGTGFTEAFF,TGTGCCAGCAGCCCCGGGACAGGGTTCACTGAAGCTTTCTTT
-,few,TRBV28,TRBJ2-6,CASSLSPRRSGANVLTF,TGTGCCAGCAGTTTATCACCCAGGCGCTCTGGGGCCAACGTCCTGACTTTC
TRBD1,-,TRBV7-2,TRBJ1-1,CASSPRTGLRNTEAFF,TGTGCCAGCAGCCCTCGGACAGGGCTCAGGAACACTGAAGCTTTCTTT
-,-,TRBV5-1,TRBJ1-1,CASSLADKTWGTEAFF,TGCGCCAGCAGCTTGGCCGACAAGACCTGGGGCACTGAAGCTTTCTTT
TRBD2,many,TRBV11-2,TRBJ2-3,CASSLDPSGTSTDTQYF,TGTGCCAGCAGCTTAGACCCTAGCGGTACTAGCACAGATACGCAGTATTTT
-,few,TRBV4-1,TRBJ2-3,CASSQGGRTSTDTQYF,TGTGCCAGCAGCCAAGGAGGGAGGACTAGCACAGATACGCAGTATTTT
TRBD1,-,TRBV7-8,TRBJ2-2,CASSLTGNPGELFF,TGTGCCAGCAGCTTGACAGGGAACCCCGGGGAGCTGTTTTTT
-,-,TRBV4-1,TRBJ2-3,CASSHPEDSSTDTQYF,TGCGCCAGCAGCCACCCAGAGGACAGTTCCACAGATACGCAGTATTTT
-,few,TRBV6-2/TRBV6-3,TRBJ1-6,CASIQGFGSNSPLHF,TGTGCCAGCATCCAGGGGTTCGGCTCTAATTCACCCCTCCACTTT
-,-,TRBV6-2/TRBV6-3,TRBJ2-2,CASSQWTKLRELFF,TGTGCCAGCAGTCAATGGACCAAACTGCGGGAGCTGTTTTTT
-,few,TRBV12-3/TRBV12-4,TRBJ1-1,CASSYSLGAFF,TGTGCCAGCAGTTACAGCCTCGGGGCTTTCTTT
TRBD1,few,TRBV7-6,TRBJ1-4,CASSLPGQGAGEKLFF,TGTGCCAGCAGCTTGCCCGGACAGGGGGCAGGAGAAAAACTGTTTTTT
-,few,TRBV3-1,TRBJ2-1,CASSQNPGDPQYNEQFF,TGTGCCAGCAGCCAAAATCCGGGGGACCCGCAGTACAATGAGCAGTTCTTC
TRBD2,many,TRBV11-3,TRBJ2-3,CASSAFTSGGLTDTQYF,TGTGCCAGCAGCGCCTTCACTAGCGGGGGGTTGACAGATACGCAGTATTTT